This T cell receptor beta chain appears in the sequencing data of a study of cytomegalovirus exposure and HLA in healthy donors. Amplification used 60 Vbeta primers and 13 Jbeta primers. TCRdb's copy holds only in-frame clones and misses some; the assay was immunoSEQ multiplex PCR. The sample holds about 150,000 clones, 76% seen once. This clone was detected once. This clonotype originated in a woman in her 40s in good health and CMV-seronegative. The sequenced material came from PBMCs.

Here the CDR3 DNA reads TGTGCCAGCAGTTTAGACCCAGGGGGATACAATCAGCCCCAGCATTTT. Residues: CASSLDPGGYNQPQHF. The genes are TRBV28 and TRBJ1-5, with 7 positions matching TRBD1. J lost 3 bases, V lost 2 bases, and 7 bases had no gene match. CDR1 MDHEN and CDR2 SYDVKM come from the germline V gene. This CDR3 spans 16 amino acids.